The clone carrying this T cell receptor beta chain was detected a few times. Its antigen is not known. This sample is drawn from a study of beta chain features in type 1 diabetes. Regarding the study as a whole: Fewer insertions but more deletions were seen at VDJ junctions in type 1 diabetes patients. The similarity of naive, central memory and Treg TCRB repertoires appeared greater among patients than among healthy donors. When Type 1 diabetes patients were examined, their TCRB CDR3s proved moderately but significantly shorter in all four CD4+ subsets.

Via CD45RO/CCR7/CD25/CD127/CD95/CD27, cells of the CD4+ naive, central memory, regulatory and stem cell-like memory subsets were sorted. Populations obtained by sorting all exceeded 95% purity. The CDR3 runs to 15 residues. Germline assignment: CDR1 SGHVS and CDR2 FQNEAQ. Trimming took 6 bases from V and 4 from J; bases not matched to a gene: 8. Expressed TCRB transcripts were sequenced because the entire RNA isolate underwent reverse transcription. The data were produced by immunoSEQ multiplex PCR, yet TCRdb's version contains in-frame clones alone and is incomplete. The sample gives roughly 300,000 clones, about a tenth of which show up once; roughly 1% is in the top ten.

This TCR derives from a man aged 25 to 40 with type 1 diabetes. The sequenced sample consisted of central memory CD4+ T cells from blood. V is TRBV7-8 and J is TRBJ2-5; 10 nucleotides agree with TRBD1. The CDR3 sequence: CASSSDRGLRETQYF. The CDR3 coding sequence is TGTGCCAGCAGTTCTGACAGGGGGCTGAGAGAGACCCAGTACTTC.